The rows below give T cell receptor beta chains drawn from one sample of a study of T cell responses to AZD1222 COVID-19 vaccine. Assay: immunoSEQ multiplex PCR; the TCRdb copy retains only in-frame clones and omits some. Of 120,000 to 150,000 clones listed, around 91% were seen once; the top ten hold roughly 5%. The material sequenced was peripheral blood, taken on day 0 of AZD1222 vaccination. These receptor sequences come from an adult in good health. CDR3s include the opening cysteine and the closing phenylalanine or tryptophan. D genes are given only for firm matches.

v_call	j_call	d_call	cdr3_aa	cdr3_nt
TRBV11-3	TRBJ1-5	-	CAGKRGYSNQPQHF	TGTGCCGGGAAGCGGGGGTATAGCAATCAGCCCCAGCATTTT
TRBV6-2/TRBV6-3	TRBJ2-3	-	CASSSRATPGTDTQYF	TGTGCCAGCAGTTCCCGGGCCACCCCGGGGACAGATACGCAGTATTTT
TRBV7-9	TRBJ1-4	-	CASSLAAFGSHNEKLFF	TGTGCCAGCAGCTTAGCGGCCTTCGGAAGCCATAATGAAAAACTGTTTTTT
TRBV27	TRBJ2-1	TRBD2	CASSSRLAGDEQFF	TGTGCCAGCAGTTCTAGACTAGCGGGAGATGAGCAGTTCTTC
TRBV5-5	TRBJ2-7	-	CASSLSGGNEQYF	TGTGCCAGCAGCTTGTCGGGCGGGAACGAGCAGTACTTC
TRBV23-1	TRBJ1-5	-	CASSQTPGTNQPQHF	TGCGCCAGCAGTCAAACCCCAGGGACCAATCAGCCCCAGCATTTT
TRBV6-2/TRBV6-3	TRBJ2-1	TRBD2	CASSKLAGTISEQFF	TGTGCCAGCAGTAAACTTGCCGGGACTATCAGTGAGCAGTTCTTC
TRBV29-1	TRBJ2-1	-	CSVEDLRGSYNEQFF	TGCAGCGTTGAAGATCTTCGAGGCTCCTACAATGAGCAGTTCTTC
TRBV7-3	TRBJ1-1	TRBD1	CASSLRGSGQGPPMDTEAFF	TGTGCCAGCAGCTTAAGGGGTTCGGGACAGGGGCCCCCGATGGACACTGAAGCTTTCTTT
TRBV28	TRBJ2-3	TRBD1	CASSFQRRDRATDTQYF	TGTGCCAGCAGTTTCCAAAGGAGGGACAGGGCTACAGATACGCAGTATTTT